Listed below are T cell receptor beta chains from one sample, sequenced in a study of T cell responses to AZD1222 COVID-19 vaccine. Sequencing used immunoSEQ multiplex PCR; TCRdb keeps in-frame clones, though not all of them. The sample has over 150,000 clones; approximately 87% are singletons. The sequencing here drew on peripheral blood, taken on day 0 of MenACWY control vaccination. These receptors originate from an adult in good health. The CDR3 runs from the conserved cysteine through the conserved F or W. Fields, in order: V gene, clone size, CDR3 protein. Size is omitted from some rows. Given values are once, few, many or a class for expanded clones.

v_gene: TRBV6-2/TRBV6-3
abundance: NA
CDR3aa: CASSYGGSPEAFF

v_gene: TRBV6-1
abundance: NA
CDR3aa: CASSEVYNTEAFF

v_gene: TRBV30
abundance: NA
CDR3aa: CAWSGLAGGPSETQYF

v_gene: TRBV7-2
abundance: NA
CDR3aa: CASSLAWDTYNEQFF

v_gene: TRBV20-1
abundance: once
CDR3aa: CSPKGNEQFF

v_gene: TRBV28
abundance: NA
CDR3aa: CASTTGGEDYGYTF

v_gene: TRBV7-2
abundance: NA
CDR3aa: CASSLQGNGGNTIYF

v_gene: TRBV12-3/TRBV12-4
abundance: NA
CDR3aa: CASSLAGVETQYF

v_gene: TRBV7-9
abundance: NA
CDR3aa: CASSRLREGATYEQYF

v_gene: TRBV7-8
abundance: NA
CDR3aa: CASSFRTGGLGNTIYF

v_gene: TRBV27
abundance: once
CDR3aa: CASSYRRVNTEAFF